A selection of T cell receptor beta chains follows, all from one sample in a study of human versus mouse CDR3 diversity and MHC coevolution. Produced via immunoSEQ multiplex PCR; TCRdb's table is partial and in-frame only. The table includes about 81,000 clones, just under 95% detected once. The material sequenced was naive CD4+ T cells from blood. Receptor source: a person aged 25 to 69 in good health. The CDR3 runs from the conserved cysteine through the conserved F or W. Each record gives: D gene, J gene, clone size, V gene, CDR3 DNA, CDR3 protein. D genes are given only for firm matches. Some rows have no size entry. The others give once, few or many, or a class for an expanded clone.

>.|TRBJ1-2|once|TRBV9
TGTGCCAGCAGCGCGGGACATAGAATGGACTATGGCTACACCTTC
CASSAGHRMDYGYTF
>.|TRBJ1-1|.|TRBV15
TGTGCCACCAGCAGAGGGGGGACTATGAACACTGAAGCTTTCTTT
CATSRGGTMNTEAFF
>.|TRBJ1-1|.|TRBV19
TGTGCCAGTAGTATCGCCGACAGATACACTGAAGCTTTCTTT
CASSIADRYTEAFF
>.|TRBJ1-2|.|TRBV5-5
TGTGCCAGCAGCTTAGGACAGCGGGGCTACACCTTC
CASSLGQRGYTF
>TRBD2|TRBJ2-7|.|TRBV5-1
TGCGCCAGCAGCGCCGCCGGGACTACCTACGAGCAGTACTTC
CASSAAGTTYEQYF
>.|TRBJ2-7|.|TRBV18
TGTGCCAGCTCACCAGGACATTCCTACGAGCAGTACTTC
CASSPGHSYEQYF
>.|TRBJ2-7|.|TRBV28
TGTGCCAGCAGTTCCTCCCAGGTAGGCTACCACGAGCAGTACTTC
CASSSSQVGYHEQYF
>TRBD2|TRBJ2-1|.|TRBV27
TGTGCCAGCGGACTAGCGGGAGGTTGGCAGTTCTTC
CASGLAGGWQFF
>.|TRBJ2-7|.|TRBV19
TGTGCCAGTAGTACCGCAGGGGTGGATGGCGAGCAGTACTTC
CASSTAGVDGEQYF
>TRBD1|TRBJ1-1|.|TRBV18
TGTGCCAGCTCACCCTCCGGGACAGACTTCGCGGGGACTGAAGCTTTCTTT
CASSPSGTDFAGTEAFF
>.|TRBJ2-3|.|TRBV6-1
TGTGCCAGCAGATCCGTAGGGGCTGGCACAGATACGCAGTATTTT
CASRSVGAGTDTQYF
>TRBD2|TRBJ2-1|.|TRBV19
TGTGCCAGTAGTAGGGGACTAGCGGGATACAATGAGCAGTTCTTC
CASSRGLAGYNEQFF
>TRBD2|TRBJ2-2|.|TRBV7-2
TGTGCCAGCAAGCGGGAGAGCGGGACCGAGGAGCTGTTTTTT
CASKRESGTEELFF
>TRBD1|TRBJ2-7|.|TRBV10-3
TGTGCCACCCGAGGGGGCACCTACGAGCAGTACTTC
CATRGGTYEQYF
>TRBD1|TRBJ1-4|.|TRBV28
TGTGCCAGCAGTCCACAGGGGATCGGGGAAAAACTGTTTTTT
CASSPQGIGEKLFF
>.|TRBJ2-1|.|TRBV7-2
TGTGCCAGCAGCTTAGTCGCCGGTAACAATGAGCAGTTCTTC
CASSLVAGNNEQFF
>TRBD1|TRBJ1-2|.|TRBV19
TGTGCCAGTAGTACCCAACAGGGGGCGAGTGGCTACACCTTC
CASSTQQGASGYTF
>TRBD1|TRBJ1-4|.|TRBV29-1
TGCAGCGTAAAGGACAGGGGACGGAATGAAAAACTGTTTTTT
CSVKDRGRNEKLFF
>TRBD1|TRBJ1-1|.|TRBV7-9
TGTGCCAGCAGCATCAGGGGGCAGAACACTGAAGCTTTCTTT
CASSIRGQNTEAFF
>.|TRBJ2-3|once|TRBV5-4
TGTGCCAGCAGCTTGGGACAGCTACACACAGATACGCAGTATTTT
CASSLGQLHTDTQYF
>TRBD2|TRBJ2-5|.|TRBV29-1
TGCAGCTCTGACGCCGGGGGGGAGACCCAGTACTTC
CSSDAGGETQYF
>TRBD2|TRBJ2-1|once|TRBV5-1
TGCGCCAGCAGCCCCCCGGCGGGACAGATTAGCGGGAGGGCCTACAATGAGCAGTTCTTC
CASSPPAGQISGRAYNEQFF
>.|TRBJ2-7|.|TRBV5-1
TGCGCCAGCAGCAGGGGGGGAGGGGGTTACGAGCAGTACTTC
CASSRGGGGYEQYF
>TRBD2|TRBJ2-5|.|TRBV30
TGTGCCTGGAGCGTACTAGCGGGGGGGCCGGGGACCCAGTACTTC
CAWSVLAGGPGTQYF
>TRBD1|TRBJ2-6|once|TRBV19
TGTGCCAGTATAAACAGGGGTGGGGCCAACGTCCTGACTTTC
CASINRGGANVLTF
>TRBD1|TRBJ1-5|.|TRBV7-2
TGTGCCAGCAGCTTAGCCGGGACAGGGGTGGGGCCCCAGCATTTT
CASSLAGTGVGPQHF
>TRBD1|TRBJ1-1|.|TRBV7-3
TGTGCCAGCAGCCAGGGACAGGGGCGCCTCGGCACTGAAGCTTTCTTT
CASSQGQGRLGTEAFF
>.|TRBJ2-7|.|TRBV6-4
TGTGCCAGCAGTCTAACGGATTGGGCCCCCTACGAGCAGTACTTC
CASSLTDWAPYEQYF
>.|TRBJ1-1|.|TRBV7-2
TGTGCCAGCAGCTTACGCCGGCGGGACCCGAACACTGAAGCTTTCTTT
CASSLRRRDPNTEAFF
>.|TRBJ1-4|few|TRBV5-1
TGCGCCAGCAGCCGGGGGGGGGCGCAGGAAAAACTGTTTTTT
CASSRGGAQEKLFF
>TRBD1|TRBJ2-7|.|TRBV30
TGTGCCTGGGTTGGACGTGGGACAGGGAGATACGAGCAGTACTTC
CAWVGRGTGRYEQYF
>.|TRBJ1-5|.|TRBV11-2
TGTGCCAGCAGCCAGGGGCAGGGAAATCAGCCCCAGCATTTT
CASSQGQGNQPQHF
>TRBD2|TRBJ2-5|once|TRBV5-4
TGTGCCAGCAGCTTACTAGCGGGGGGGGAGACCCAGTACTTC
CASSLLAGGETQYF
>.|TRBJ1-5|.|TRBV15
TGTGCCATCGGGGCCCAGGGGAGGGTACAGCCCCAGCATTTT
CAIGAQGRVQPQHF
>TRBD2|TRBJ2-3|.|TRBV5-4
TGTGCCAGCAGGAACTTAGCGGGAGGCCCAGATACGCAGTATTTT
CASRNLAGGPDTQYF
>TRBD1|TRBJ2-7|.|TRBV14
TGTGCCAGCAGCCAAACGACGGGACAGCTAAAGGGCGAGCAGTACTTC
CASSQTTGQLKGEQYF
>.|TRBJ1-6|.|TRBV5-6
TGTGCCAGCAGCTTGGGGAGCTCCTATAATTCACCCCTCCACTTT
CASSLGSSYNSPLHF
>.|TRBJ1-1|.|TRBV7-5
TGTGCCAGACTTATCACAGGGGGCCCTTCGAACACTGAAGCTTTCTTT
CARLITGGPSNTEAFF
>TRBD1|TRBJ1-1|.|TRBV7-9
TGTGCCAGCAGCACCTCCCGGGACAGGGTTTGGACTGAAGCTTTCTTT
CASSTSRDRVWTEAFF
>TRBD2|TRBJ2-3|.|TRBV4-3
TGCGCCAGCAGCCTCACCCCGTGGGTCTCGCTAGCGGGAGATCTTACGCAGTATTTT
CASSLTPWVSLAGDLTQYF
>TRBD2|TRBJ2-3|.|TRBV4-2
TGTGCCAGCAGCCAAGATCGAAGTGGGGGGGCAGATACGCAGTATTTT
CASSQDRSGGADTQYF
>.|TRBJ1-1|.|TRBV5-1
TGCGCCAGCAGCTCCGGGGGACGGAGTGGAGGTGAAGCTTTCTTT
CASSSGGRSGGEAFF
>TRBD2|TRBJ2-7|.|TRBV11-2
TGTGCCAGCAGCTTAGGAGCGGGGGGGGGCGAGCAGTACTTC
CASSLGAGGGEQYF
>.|TRBJ2-7|.|TRBV28
TGTGCCAGCAGTTCCCTGACAGCCTCCTACGAGCAGTACTTC
CASSSLTASYEQYF
>.|TRBJ1-6|.|TRBV9
TGTGCCAGCAGCGTAGAAGTCAGCTCCTATAATTCACCCCTCCACTTT
CASSVEVSSYNSPLHF
>.|TRBJ2-7|.|TRBV5-1
TGCGCCAGCCGGGTTAGAGGCGACGAGCAGTACTTC
CASRVRGDEQYF
>.|TRBJ1-4|.|TRBV7-9
TGTGCCAGCAGTCCAGGGTCGGCTAATGAAAAACTGTTTTTT
CASSPGSANEKLFF
>.|TRBJ1-3|.|TRBV6-6
TGTGCCAGCACCAACTCTGGAAACACCATATATTTT
CASTNSGNTIYF
>.|TRBJ2-5|.|TRBV30
TGTGCCTGGAGACTAGAAGAGACCCAGTACTTC
CAWRLEETQYF
>TRBD1|TRBJ1-4|.|TRBV14
TGTGCCAGCAGCCCTCGGACAGGGGAATCTCTGTTTTTT
CASSPRTGESLFF
>TRBD2|TRBJ2-1|.|TRBV7-3
TGTGCCAGCAGCTCAAGCACTAGCGGGAGTTGGAATGAGCAGTTCTTC
CASSSSTSGSWNEQFF
>TRBD1|TRBJ2-6|.|TRBV9
TGTGCCAGCAGCGTAGAACCCTCCAGGGGGTTGACTGGGGCCAACGTCCTGACTTTC
CASSVEPSRGLTGANVLTF
>TRBD1|TRBJ1-2|.|TRBV11-2
TGTGCCAGCAGCATGCACAGGGGTACCAACTATGGCTACACCTTC
CASSMHRGTNYGYTF
>.|TRBJ2-7|once|TRBV18
TGTGCCAGCTCACCGGGACTCAACTACGAGCAGTACTTC
CASSPGLNYEQYF